Below, 30 T cell receptor beta chains from the same sample are listed, as sequenced in a study of identical twins. TCRdb independently ran MiXCR on the 5' RACE reads; one entry per CDR3 protein. The table records hundreds of thousands of distinct CDR3 sequences, approximately 6% of them present only once. The sequenced material came from naive T cells sorted from blood. The receptors here all came from a man younger than 30 in good health.

The rearrangement joins TRBV18 to TRBJ2-1; TRBD2 aligns across 15 bases. CDR3 length: 17 amino acids. CDR1 and CDR2 (germline): KGHSH, LQKENI. V was clipped by 3 bases and J by 2 bases; unmatched bases: 2. The CDR3 spells CASSPGLAGGAYNEQFF. The CDR3 DNA reads as TGTGCCAGCTCACCGGGACTAGCGGGAGGCGCCTACAATGAGCAGTTCTTC.

This clonotype has ten or more counts. V is TRBV6-5 and J is TRBJ2-1; 10 bases line up with TRBD2. The ends lost 2 bases at V and 5 bases at J; junction bases unmatched: 6. The germline V gene has CDR1 MNHEY and CDR2 SVGAGI. This CDR3 spans 16 amino acids. CDR3 sequence reads: CASSYPASGGNNEQFF. CDR3 nucleotides: TGTGCCAGCAGTTACCCAGCTAGCGGGGGCAACAATGAGCAGTTCTTC.

CDR3 loop: CASSRLGDSGETQYF. The CDR3 DNA is TGTGCCAGCAGCCGACTTGGGGACAGCGGTGAGACCCAGTACTTC. This chain connects TRBV3-1 to TRBJ2-5, with TRBD1 identical over 7 bases. This CDR3 contains 15 residues. Germline values: CDR1 LGHDT, CDR2 YNNKEL (reference sequence). V lost 4 bases, J lost 5 bases, and 10 bases stayed unmatched.

The chain recombines TRBV20-1 with TRBJ2-5; possible D gene TRBD2, 5 bases. The CDR3 is 15 amino acids. V gave up 2 bases and J gave up 0 bases, with 13 bases separating them. Per the germline V gene, CDR1 is DFQATT and CDR2 is SNEGSKA (reference sequence). The CDR3 DNA reads TGCAGTGCTAGACGAGGGAATGGAGACCAAGAGACCCAGTACTTC. Encoded protein: CSARRGNGDQETQYF.

V usage is TRBV27 and J usage is TRBJ2-5, with TRBD2 as a possible D gene (6 bases). Germline lookup yields CDR1 MNHEY and CDR2 SMNVEV (reference sequence). V was clipped by 2 bases and J by 1 base, with 17 bases between them. This CDR3 spans 17 amino acids. CDR3 region: CASSLHPGTSLQETQYF. The CDR3 nucleotides are TGTGCCAGCAGTTTACACCCCGGGACTTCCCTCCAAGAGACCCAGTACTTC.

This clonotype was found many times. The V gene is TRBV6-2 or TRBV6-3, the J gene TRBJ2-7, with TRBD2 as a possible D gene (6 bases). The CDR3 runs 13 residues. V was shortened by 6 bases and J by 3 bases, with 12 bases between the two germline ends. CDR1 MNHEY and CDR2 SVGEGT come from the germline V gene. In DNA form, the CDR3 reads TGTGCCAGCAGGCGGGACTCTCGCTACGAGCAGTACTTC. Protein sequence: CASRRDSRYEQYF.

This clonotype has a handful of counts. V is TRBV7-9 and J is TRBJ2-7; no definite D call. CDR1 and CDR2 from the germline V gene are SEHNR and FQNEAQ (reference sequence). Trimming removed 3 bases from V and 2 bases from J, with 11 bases in between. CDR3 length equals 14 residues. The CDR3, as DNA: TGTGCCAGCAGCTTCCAGGAAGGGCCCTACGAGCAGTACTTC. Translating it yields CASSFQEGPYEQYF.

This clonotype was seen only a few times. This chain connects TRBV5-8 to TRBJ1-4; weak D call: TRBD1 (6 bases). This CDR3 comprises 15 residues. Trimming stripped 4 bases from V and 3 bases from J, with 13 bases between. Germline loops: CDR1 SGHTS, CDR2 YDEGEE. The CDR3 loop reads CASSTRTAANEKLFF. DNA for the CDR3: TGTGCCAGCAGCACCCGGACAGCGGCTAATGAAAAACTGTTTTTT.

This clonotype was seen at least ten times. The chain's CDR3 is CASRGDDYNEQFF. CDR3 coding DNA: TGTGCCAGCAGGGGGGACGACTACAATGAGCAGTTCTTC. This rearrangement joins TRBV12-3 or TRBV12-4 to TRBJ2-1; D assignment may be TRBD1 or TRBD2 (5 bases each). The CDR3 loop spans 13 amino acids. The V end was cut by 6 bases, the J end by 3 bases, with 9 bases between.

This clonotype was recorded at least ten times. The rearrangement joins TRBV7-3 to TRBJ2-1; D is unclear. Between the trimmed V and J ends, which lost 0 bases and 7 bases, there was a span of 7 bases. CDR1 and CDR2 (germline): SGHTA, FQGTGA. This CDR3 contains 13 residues. This CDR3 reads CASSLTMENEQFF. In DNA form, the CDR3 reads TGTGCCAGCAGCTTAACGATGGAGAATGAGCAGTTCTTC.

This clonotype was found many times. J is TRBJ1-2 and V is TRBV12-3 or TRBV12-4; D is unclear. CDR3 length equals 12 residues. Trimming removed 5 bases at V and 3 bases at J, with 7 bases between. Here the CDR3 reads CASSLTDYGYTF. In DNA form, the CDR3 reads TGTGCCAGCAGTCTGACGGACTATGGCTACACCTTC.

This clonotype showed up just a few times. The V gene is TRBV11-2, the J gene TRBJ2-7, with TRBD2 identical over 10 bases. Germline CDR1 SGHAT, CDR2 FQNNGV. The CDR3 covers 15 residues. V shed 2 bases, J shed 2 bases, and the junction held 3 bases outside the gene matches. The CDR3 region is CASSLFTSGAYEQYV. In DNA form, the CDR3 reads TGTGCCAGCAGCTTATTTACTAGCGGGGCCTACGAGCAGTACGTC.

V and J are TRBV5-1 and TRBJ1-1, with no clear D. This CDR3 is built from 15 residues. CDR1 and CDR2 from the germline V gene are SGHRS and YFSETQ. V lost 1 base and J lost 3, with 13 bases in between. The CDR3 region is CASSLFAGGDTEAFF. Written as DNA, the CDR3 is TGCGCCAGCAGCTTGTTCGCAGGCGGTGACACTGAAGCTTTCTTT.

In this sample, this clonotype turned up many times. This sequence joins TRBV20-1 and TRBJ2-5; D call uncertain. The germline CDR1 and CDR2 sequences are DFQATT and SNEGSKA (reference sequence). CDR3 length equals 14 residues. V was cut by 1 base and J by 0 bases, with 9 bases left in between. The CDR3 bases are TGCAGTGCTAGAGTAGGAGCCCACCAAGAGACCCAGTACTTC. It encodes CSARVGAHQETQYF.

This clonotype was counted a few times. The chain employs TRBV30 and TRBJ2-1, with D tentatively TRBD2 (5 bases). Germline CDR1 and CDR2: GTSNPN and SVGIG (reference sequence). CDR3 size: 14 residues. V lost 0 bases to trimming and J lost 4 bases, with 10 bases between them. The CDR3 region has the DNA TGTGCCTGGAGTGTACACTCGGGATACAATGAGCAGTTCTTC. Its translation: CAWSVHSGYNEQFF.

The gene calls are TRBV5-1 and TRBJ2-6; D not resolved. V lost 0 bases and J 0 bases, leaving 10 bases between the germline ends. Germline CDR1 SGHRS, CDR2 YFSETQ. The CDR3 length is 17 residues. CDR3 sequence (DNA): TGCGCCAGCAGCTTGGGCGAACGGAGCTCTGGGGCCAACGTCCTGACTTTC. Its protein is CASSLGERSSGANVLTF. The variable domain in full, completed from reference TRBV5-1 and TRBJ2-6, reads KAGVTQTPRYLIKTRGQQVTLSCSPISGHRSVSWYQQTPGQGLQFLFEYFSETQRNKGNFPGRFSGRQFSNSRSEMNVSTLELGDSALYLCASSLGERSSGANVLTFGAGSRLTVL.

In this sample, this clonotype turned up many times. V gene TRBV4-3 combines with J gene TRBJ1-1; D gene unclear. CDR1 is LGHNA and CDR2 is YSLEER in the germline V gene. This CDR3 has 14 amino acids. Between the trimmed V and J ends, which lost 0 bases and 0 bases, there was a span of 5 bases. CDR3 residues: CASSQERLNTEAFF. CDR3 sequence (DNA): TGCGCCAGCAGCCAAGAACGGCTGAACACTGAAGCTTTCTTT.

This clonotype was seen repeatedly, ten times or more. The CDR3 is CASSSGTHEQYF. CDR3 DNA sequence: TGTGCCAGCAGCTCCGGGACTCACGAGCAGTACTTC. The rearrangement joins TRBV7-9 to TRBJ2-7; TRBD2 is a possible D gene (6 bases). In germline, CDR1 is SEHNR, CDR2 FQNEAQ (reference sequence). The length of the CDR3 is 12 residues. The V end lost 4 bases, the J end lost 5 bases, and 9 bases lay between the germline ends.

In this sample, this clonotype turned up many times. V is TRBV20-1 and J is TRBJ2-7; 8 bases fit TRBD2. The germline V gene encodes CDR1 DFQATT and CDR2 SNEGSKA (reference sequence). The CDR3 covers 13 residues. Unmatched junction bases numbered 6, after V lost 3 bases and J lost 5 bases. The CDR3 loop reads CSASGRAIHEQYV. CDR3 nucleotides: TGCAGTGCTAGCGGGAGGGCCATCCACGAGCAGTACGTC.

There are many counts of this clonotype. The CDR3 region has the DNA TGCAGCGCCGGACAGGGGGAAAAGACCCAGTACTTC. Translated, it gives CSAGQGEKTQYF. The chain recombines TRBV29-1 with TRBJ2-5; 10 nucleotides match TRBD1. Losses at the gene ends were 7 bases for V and 6 bases for J; bases not matched to a gene: 5. The CDR3 consists of 12 residues. Germline V lookup: CDR1 SQVTM, CDR2 ANQGSEA. Full variable domain (remainder filled in from reference TRBV29-1 and TRBJ2-5): SAVISQKPSRDICQRGTSLTIQCQVDSQVTMMFWYRQQPGQSLTLIATANQGSEATYESGFVIDKFPISRPNLTFSTLTVSNMSPEDSSIYLCSAGQGEKTQYFGPGTRLLVL.

The sample holds many counts of this clonotype. The chain recombines TRBV12-3 or TRBV12-4 with TRBJ2-1; possible D gene TRBD2, 5 bases. The CDR3 has 15 amino acids. Trimming shortened V by 7 bases and J by 0 bases, and 13 bases separated the two germline ends. The CDR3 protein is CASILGLNSYNEQFF. The CDR3 coding sequence is TGTGCCAGCATTCTCGGACTCAACTCCTACAATGAGCAGTTCTTC.

This clonotype was seen many times. The chain employs TRBV29-1 and TRBJ2-5; D not certain. From germline, CDR1 is SQVTM and CDR2 ANQGSEA. Trimming pared 4 bases from V and 7 bases from J, leaving 16 bases between. The CDR3 covers 13 residues. CDR3 nucleotides: TGCAGCGTTGTAAACAGCGATATGGTGACCCAGTACTTC. Its protein is CSVVNSDMVTQYF. The entire variable domain, with the rest obtained from reference TRBV29-1 and TRBJ2-5, is as follows: SAVISQKPSRDICQRGTSLTIQCQVDSQVTMMFWYRQQPGQSLTLIATANQGSEATYESGFVIDKFPISRPNLTFSTLTVSNMSPEDSSIYLCSVVNSDMVTQYFGPGTRLLVL.

This clonotype was seen only a few times. The chain uses TRBV7-6 and TRBJ2-2, with D maybe TRBD2 (6 bases). There are 16 residues in the CDR3. The germline V and J ends were trimmed by 1 base and 4 bases, with 13 bases remaining between them. Germline CDR1 SGHVS, CDR2 FNYEAQ. The CDR3 loop is CASSLGTGRATGELFF. DNA of the CDR3: TGTGCCAGCAGCTTAGGTACCGGGAGAGCCACCGGGGAGCTGTTTTTT.

This clonotype was recorded many times. This CDR3 is CSAPLRGVNTEAFF. The CDR3 DNA follows: TGCAGTGCTCCCCTCAGGGGGGTGAACACTGAAGCTTTCTTT. The chain employs TRBV20-1 and TRBJ1-1; 7 nucleotides align to TRBD1. CDR1 is DFQATT, CDR2 SNEGSKA, per germline (reference sequence). The CDR3 is made up of 14 amino acids. The V gene end was trimmed by 5 bases and the J gene end by 0 bases; junction bases not matched to a gene: 6.

This clonotype was observed at least ten times. This chain joins TRBV29-1 and TRBJ1-2; 9 bases fit TRBD1. The germline V gene has CDR1 SQVTM and CDR2 ANQGSEA. This CDR3 is built from 13 residues. The V and J ends lost 3 bases and 4 bases, in that order; junction bases with no gene match: 3. CDR3 amino acids: CSVEGQGGYGYTF. The CDR3 coding sequence is TGCAGCGTTGAGGGACAGGGAGGCTATGGCTACACCTTC. The whole variable domain, remainder taken from reference TRBV29-1 and TRBJ1-2, is SAVISQKPSRDICQRGTSLTIQCQVDSQVTMMFWYRQQPGQSLTLIATANQGSEATYESGFVIDKFPISRPNLTFSTLTVSNMSPEDSSIYLCSVEGQGGYGYTFGSGTRLTVV.

This clonotype has just a few counts. The V gene is TRBV29-1, the J gene TRBJ2-3, with 14 bases lining up with TRBD2. Per the germline V gene, CDR1 is SQVTM and CDR2 is ANQGSEA. Trimming took 8 bases from V and 5 from J; bases not matched to a gene: 6. This CDR3 is 14 amino acids long. The DNA for the CDR3 is TGCAGCCCTAGGGGACTAGCGGGAGTAGATACGCAGTATTTT. Translated: CSPRGLAGVDTQYF.

This clonotype was found many times. The chain recombines TRBV20-1 with TRBJ2-3, with a possible D match to TRBD2 (5 bases). Germline V gives CDR1 DFQATT, CDR2 SNEGSKA (reference sequence). This CDR3 comprises 14 residues. V was clipped by 3 bases and J by 2 bases, with 12 bases between them. DNA of the CDR3: TGCAGTGCTAGGGGGAGCAGCCCCACAGATACGCAGTATTTT. It translates to CSARGSSPTDTQYF.

This clonotype was detected a few times. This chain links TRBV6-1 with TRBJ1-1; a possible D gene is TRBD1 (6 bases). Deletions cut 3 bases from V and 5 bases from J, with 13 bases between. There are 14 residues in the CDR3. Germline V CDR1 and CDR2: MNHNS, SASEGT. The CDR3 DNA reads as TGTGCCAGCAGTGACGAACAGGGTTGGACTGAAGCTTTCTTT. It encodes CASSDEQGWTEAFF.

The genes are TRBV12-3 or TRBV12-4 and TRBJ1-5; possible D gene TRBD1, 6 bases. CDR3 length equals 15 residues. V was pared by 2 bases and J by 7 bases, with 15 bases between. This CDR3 reads CASSLRKGDYQPQHF. The DNA for the CDR3 is TGTGCCAGCAGTTTAAGGAAGGGGGACTACCAGCCCCAGCATTTT.

In this sample, this clonotype turned up many times. This CDR3 reads CASSLATSNEQFF. CDR3 coding DNA: TGTGCCAGCAGCTTGGCAACTAGCAATGAGCAGTTCTTC. The chain combines TRBV5-5 with TRBJ2-1; perhaps TRBD2 as D (5 bases). V lost 0 bases and J lost 6, with 7 bases in between. The CDR3 extends over 13 amino acids. The germline CDR1 and CDR2 sequences are SGHKS and YYEKEE (reference sequence).